This record looks at one T cell receptor beta chain sequence and its context. This clonotype was detected only a few times. Its specific antigen is unknown. No much larger clonotype is one base removed from it; base qualities were not supplied. CDR1 and CDR2, per the germline V gene, are SGHRS and YFSETQ. Counted from cysteine to phenylalanine, this CDR3 has 16 amino acids. Only the CDR3 region is kept as DNA, spanning 48 bases read in frame from base 1. V is cut back by 4 bases and J by 0 bases, with 5 bases in the junction unmatched. Every donor was a healthy Caucasian. Three pairs of female monozygotic twins, all aged roughly 18 to 29 years, were included in the twin cohort. Positive isolation kits from Invitrogen were used to isolate the CD4+ and CD8+ T cell populations. The sample belongs to a study of identical twins (dated by TCRdb to the mid-2010s). With regard to the full study: To test whether fetal clonotypes persist, the study used deep sequencing on TCR alpha and beta repertoires from monozygotic twins, unrelated adults of various ages, and cord blood. To rule out contamination, the twin experiments were replicated at different times with different library preparation protocols.

Library preparation was by 5' RACE. Sequencing was performed on an Illumina HiSeq 2000. Template switching added a universal primer binding site, and the final cDNA carried a unique molecular identifier that allowed TCR cDNA molecules to be counted accurately. Specific primers in the conserved constant-segment region were used to synthesize first-strand cDNA for TCR alpha and beta chains. To control for contamination, every cDNA library was double barcoded, receiving both a SMART-Mk sample barcode and Illumina barcodes. TruSeq adapter sequences and Illumina sample barcodes were added in two successive PCR steps. The Illumina HiSeq platform was used with custom primers to sequence TCR alpha and beta cDNA libraries. The original methods were these. MiGEC was used to process raw reads and extract unique molecular identifiers, and MiXCR was used to find CDR3 positions. For each individual, recombination models were inferred using an EM algorithm with the repgenHMM and IGoR tools. The analysis of shared clonotypes was done with the tcR package in R, with sharing normalized by the product of cloneset sizes. Out-of-frame nonproductive sequences were analyzed to study raw recombination free of thymic and clonal selection effects. The public sequencing data were trimmed at Q25 with fastp and processed into clonotypes with MiXCR by TCRdb, which kept only in-frame beta chains. Rows with one shared CDR3 protein collapse into an entry with the most common genes and DNA. TCRdb, not the authors, supplied the V and J calls. Here the sample has 300,000 to 350,000 distinct CDR3 sequences; around 12% occur a single time. Around 7.8% of the sample is in the top ten clones.

General study outcomes and caveats: Invariant T cells such as MAIT and iNKT could partly confound zero-insertion analyses, though diverse VJ usage argued against this for most clonotypes. Fewer insertions were carried by abundant cord blood beta clonotypes, a similar but weaker trend appeared in young adult naive repertoires, and no such trend appeared in memory repertoires. Compared with coincidental sharing between unrelated individuals, out-of-frame TCR alpha sequences shared between twins had an excess of sequences with low generation probability. Because the same donors could not be followed over many years, the conclusions depended on cross-sectional statistical analysis. Recombination models systematically underestimated out-of-frame TCR alpha sharing in monozygotic twins but agreed with sharing between unrelated individuals. Excess twin sharing in beta out-of-frame sequences was weaker because fewer shared sequences lowered the signal-to-noise ratio.

These records were also assigned to another study, of yellow fever vaccine responses in identical twins. That second publication adds: According to the authors, in identical twins the way T cells responded to vaccination appeared partly convergent and partly personalized. In the study, vaccine-responding T cell clones were precisely tracked in identical twins.

The TCR comes from a woman under 30 in good health. Rearrangement joined TRBV5-1 to TRBJ2-3; TRBD1 aligns with 10 central bases. Sequencing was done on a sample of CD8+ T cells sorted from blood. The nucleotide sequence is TGCGCCAGCAGCCCGGGGACAGGGGCTAGCACAGATACGCAGTATTTT. Translated, this gives CASSPGTGASTDTQYF.